Listed below are T cell receptor beta chains from one sample, sequenced in a study of cytomegalovirus exposure and HLA in healthy donors. Clones were read by immunoSEQ multiplex PCR, and TCRdb kept only the in-frame ones, dropping some. The repertoire holds about 160,000 clones, with approximately 80% as singletons. The source material was PBMCs. The receptor set was obtained from a woman in her twenties or thirties in good health and CMV-seropositive. CDR3s include the opening cysteine and the closing phenylalanine or tryptophan. D genes are given only for firm matches. Size is stated for part of the rows, as once, few or many counts, or as a class when the clone is expanded.

>TRBJ2-7|NA|NA|TRBV13
CASSLGGDYEQYF
TGTGCCAGCAGCTTGGGGGGTGACTACGAGCAGTACTTC
>TRBJ2-7|NA|TRBD2|TRBV6-5
CASRRGYHEQYF
TGTGCCAGCAGGCGGGGGTACCACGAGCAGTACTTC
>TRBJ2-7|NA|NA|TRBV5-5
CASSLPQVYEQYF
TGTGCCAGCAGCTTACCCCAGGTCTACGAGCAGTACTTC
>TRBJ1-1|NA|NA|TRBV18
CASSPRGRRPGFEAFF
TGTGCCAGCTCACCACGCGGGCGCCGACCAGGATTTGAAGCTTTCTTT
>TRBJ1-2|NA|TRBD1|TRBV6-6
CASSFRTGYYGYTF
TGTGCCAGCAGTTTCCGGACAGGGTACTATGGCTACACCTTC
>TRBJ2-1|once|TRBD1|TRBV14
CASSHMGQGIPNEQFF
TGTGCCAGCAGCCATATGGGACAGGGAATCCCTAATGAGCAGTTCTTC
>TRBJ1-1|NA|TRBD1|TRBV27
CASSSPHRGAGTEAFF
TGTGCCAGCAGTTCACCCCACAGGGGGGCTGGCACTGAAGCTTTCTTT
>TRBJ2-2|NA|NA|TRBV27
CASSLRGNGELFF
TGTGCCAGCAGTTTAAGGGGTAATGGGGAGCTGTTTTTT
>TRBJ2-3|NA|NA|TRBV5-4
CASTSLGTDTQYF
TGTGCCAGCACCTCACTGGGCACAGATACGCAGTATTTT
>TRBJ1-2|NA|NA|TRBV7-9
CASSLSGGHQGYTF
TGTGCCAGCAGCTTATCCGGCGGCCATCAAGGCTACACCTTC
>TRBJ2-7|NA|TRBD2|TRBV18
CASGRGGYDEQYF
TGTGCCAGCGGACGGGGGGGCTACGACGAGCAGTACTTC
>TRBJ2-7|few|NA|TRBV5-1
CASSLSRQAYEQYF
TGCGCCAGCAGCTTGTCCAGACAGGCCTACGAGCAGTACTTC
>TRBJ1-5|NA|NA|TRBV27
CASSPLGVNQPQHF
TGTGCCAGCAGTCCCTTGGGAGTAAATCAGCCCCAGCATTTT
>TRBJ2-5|NA|NA|TRBV5-6
CASSPEGSGETQYF
TGTGCCAGCAGCCCCGAAGGGAGTGGGGAGACCCAGTACTTC
>TRBJ2-5|NA|NA|TRBV7-9
CASSEGVALKTQYF
TGTGCCAGCAGCGAAGGGGTGGCTCTAAAGACCCAGTACTTC
>TRBJ1-6|NA|NA|TRBV10-3
CATHANSDSPLHF
TGTGCCACCCATGCTAATTCTGATTCACCCCTCCACTTT
>TRBJ1-1|few|NA|TRBV7-3
CASSLSVYTEAFF
TGTGCCAGCAGCTTATCAGTGTATACTGAAGCTTTCTTT
>TRBJ2-6|NA|NA|TRBV6-6
CASLISGANVLTF
TGTGCCAGTCTTATCTCTGGGGCCAACGTCCTGACTTTC
>TRBJ1-5|NA|NA|TRBV2
CASSPTGPRNQPQHF
TGTGCCAGCAGTCCAACTGGTCCTCGCAATCAGCCCCAGCATTTT
>TRBJ2-5|few|NA|TRBV6-5
CASSFSRRAGETQYF
TGTGCCAGCAGTTTCTCCAGGAGGGCAGGAGAGACCCAGTACTTC
>TRBJ1-5|NA|NA|TRBV25-1
CASSEILAGTSHQPQHF
TGTGCCAGCAGTGAAATATTGGCGGGGACTTCACATCAGCCCCAGCATTTT
>TRBJ1-1|NA|NA|TRBV7-6
CASSPDDWPFMNTEAFF
TGTGCCAGCAGCCCAGATGACTGGCCCTTTATGAACACTGAAGCTTTCTTT
>TRBJ2-5|NA|NA|TRBV18
CASSPFAAGFQETQYF
TGTGCCAGCTCACCGTTCGCAGCGGGTTTTCAAGAGACCCAGTACTTC
>TRBJ2-7|NA|NA|TRBV18
CASSPSQSAYEQYF
TGTGCCAGCTCACCTAGTCAGAGCGCCTACGAGCAGTACTTC
>TRBJ1-3|few|TRBD1|TRBV6-1
CASSEDLQGYTIYF
TGTGCCAGCAGTGAAGACCTACAGGGGTACACCATATATTTT
>TRBJ2-1|few|NA|TRBV9
CASSVDGNLYNEQFF
TGTGCCAGCAGCGTAGACGGGAACCTTTACAATGAGCAGTTCTTC
>TRBJ1-2|NA|NA|TRBV9
CASSPRDKNYGYTF
TGTGCCAGCAGCCCCCGGGACAAGAACTATGGCTACACCTTC
>TRBJ1-2|NA|TRBD1|TRBV29-1
CSVESNPSRTGGSYGYTF
TGCAGCGTTGAGAGCAACCCTAGTAGGACAGGGGGCAGCTATGGCTACACCTTC
>TRBJ1-1|NA|NA|TRBV5-1
CASSTNPQGLNTEAFF
TGCGCCAGCAGCACGAACCCACAGGGTTTGAACACTGAAGCTTTCTTT
>TRBJ1-2|NA|NA|TRBV27
CASSQRGLYGYTF
TGTGCCAGCAGTCAACGAGGGCTCTATGGCTACACCTTC
>TRBJ1-3|few|NA|TRBV2
CASVRDSGNTIYF
TGTGCCAGCGTCAGGGACTCTGGAAACACCATATATTTT
>TRBJ2-3|NA|TRBD1|TRBV10-3
CAIGRTGENTDTQYF
TGTGCCATCGGAAGGACAGGGGAGAACACAGATACGCAGTATTTT
>TRBJ1-2|NA|TRBD1|TRBV30
CAWRLRQGIESPANYGYTF
TGTGCCTGGAGGCTTCGACAGGGGATCGAAAGCCCAGCTAACTATGGCTACACCTTC
>TRBJ1-2|NA|TRBD1|TRBV10-3
CAISAQANRGYGYTF
TGTGCCATCAGTGCCCAAGCAAACAGGGGCTATGGCTACACCTTC
>TRBJ1-2|NA|TRBD1|TRBV5-1
CASSLEGQGFGYTF
TGCGCCAGCAGCTTGGAGGGACAGGGGTTTGGCTACACCTTC
>TRBJ1-3|once|NA|TRBV7-9
CASSRGGLSGNTIYF
TGTGCCAGCTCTAGGGGGGGGCTGTCTGGAAACACCATATATTTT
>TRBJ2-1|NA|NA|TRBV27
CASRYGIGPAPYNEQFF
TGTGCCAGCAGATACGGGATAGGGCCAGCCCCTTACAATGAGCAGTTCTTC